This is a list of T cell receptor beta chains from one sample in a study of cytomegalovirus exposure and HLA in healthy donors. Data came from immunoSEQ multiplex PCR; TCRdb stores just in-frame clones and leaves some out. The table records roughly 230,000 clones, roughly 78% of them present only once. Sequencing used PBMCs. These receptors came from a boy between 10 and 17 years old in good health and CMV-seronegative. CDR3s include the opening cysteine and the closing phenylalanine or tryptophan. D genes are given only for firm matches.

D gene: TRBD1
V gene: TRBV5-4
J gene: TRBJ2-7
CDR3 DNA: TGTGCCAGCAGCCCTGACAGGGGGCTCTACGAGCAGTACTTC
CDR3 protein: CASSPDRGLYEQYF

D gene: -
V gene: TRBV6-6
J gene: TRBJ2-1
CDR3 DNA: TGTGCCAGCAGTTACTCGAGCGAGCAGTTCTTC
CDR3 protein: CASSYSSEQFF

D gene: TRBD1
V gene: TRBV27
J gene: TRBJ1-6
CDR3 DNA: TGTGCCAGCAGTCTGGGACAGGGTCCCTCACCCCTCCACTTT
CDR3 protein: CASSLGQGPSPLHF

D gene: TRBD1
V gene: TRBV6-5
J gene: TRBJ2-2
CDR3 DNA: TGTGCCAGCAGTTACACGACAGGGGAGGCACCCGGGGAGCTGTTTTTT
CDR3 protein: CASSYTTGEAPGELFF

D gene: TRBD2
V gene: TRBV19
J gene: TRBJ2-1
CDR3 DNA: TGTGCCAGTAGTATCGCGGCTAGCGGGAGCCCCTACAATGAGCAGTTCTTC
CDR3 protein: CASSIAASGSPYNEQFF

D gene: TRBD1
V gene: TRBV9
J gene: TRBJ1-2
CDR3 DNA: TGTGCCAGTTCGAAAGGACAGGGTAACTATGGCTACACCTTC
CDR3 protein: CASSKGQGNYGYTF

D gene: -
V gene: TRBV19
J gene: TRBJ1-6
CDR3 DNA: TGTGCCAGTAGTCTTAATAATTCACCCCTCCACTTT
CDR3 protein: CASSLNNSPLHF

D gene: TRBD1
V gene: TRBV5-6
J gene: TRBJ2-5
CDR3 DNA: TGTGCCAGCAGCCGGAAATGGGGACAGGGAGAGACCCAGTACTTC
CDR3 protein: CASSRKWGQGETQYF

D gene: -
V gene: TRBV4-1
J gene: TRBJ2-7
CDR3 DNA: TGCGCCAGCAGCCAAGGGGACGGACAGCTCTACGAGCAGTACTTC
CDR3 protein: CASSQGDGQLYEQYF

D gene: TRBD1
V gene: TRBV5-1
J gene: TRBJ1-5
CDR3 DNA: TGCGCCAGCAGCTTGGGGACAGGGAAGCCCCAGCATTTT
CDR3 protein: CASSLGTGKPQHF